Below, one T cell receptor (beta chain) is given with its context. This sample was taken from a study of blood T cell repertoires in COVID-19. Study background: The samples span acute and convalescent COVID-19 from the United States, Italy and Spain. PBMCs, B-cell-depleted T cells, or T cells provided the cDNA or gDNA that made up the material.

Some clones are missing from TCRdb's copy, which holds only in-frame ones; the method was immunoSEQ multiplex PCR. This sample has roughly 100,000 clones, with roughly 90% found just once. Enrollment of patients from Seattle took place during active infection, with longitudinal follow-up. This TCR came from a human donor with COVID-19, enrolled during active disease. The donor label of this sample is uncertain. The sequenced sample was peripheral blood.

CDR3 loop: CASSSGTRNGYTF. The CDR3 region has the DNA TGCGCCAGCAGCTCCGGGACACGGAATGGCTACACCTTC. This sequence joins TRBV5-1 and TRBJ1-2, with D possibly being TRBD1 (6 bases). The CDR3 has 13 residues. V lost 3 bases, J lost 6 bases, and 12 bases lay in between. Germline CDR1 is SGHRS and CDR2 is YFSETQ. The full variable domain, with the rest looked up from reference TRBV5-1 and TRBJ1-2, is KAGVTQTPRYLIKTRGQQVTLSCSPISGHRSVSWYQQTPGQGLQFLFEYFSETQRNKGNFPGRFSGRQFSNSRSEMNVSTLELGDSALYLCASSSGTRNGYTFGSGTRLTVV.